The present entry profiles one TCR beta chain with its context. Its matching antigen is unknown. This record comes from a study of cytomegalovirus exposure and HLA in healthy donors. Study outcomes and limitations: Being indistinguishable, some V segments were excluded, TRBV6-2 and TRBV6-3 among them. A later analysis found TCR association rates differed by HLA locus, highest for DRB1 and lowest for HLA-C. Most sequenced TCRs were rare (though some public TCRs occurred in many donors).

Amplification used 60 Vbeta primers and 13 Jbeta primers. TCRdb's copy holds only in-frame clones and misses some; the assay was immunoSEQ multiplex PCR. This sample has around 140,000 clones, with about four fifths found just once. Germline CDR1 and CDR2: WNHNN and SYGVQD (reference sequence). Trimming took 3 bases from V and 2 from J, leaving 26 bases between them. This CDR3 region has 21 residues. This chain connects TRBV10-1 to TRBJ1-6; possible D gene TRBD1, 5 bases. The specimen was PBMCs. The sequence derives from a man in his forties or fifties in good health and CMV-seronegative. The CDR3 sequence is CASSERSQGNIEYAYNSPLHF. In DNA, the CDR3 is TGCGCCAGCAGTGAAAGGAGTCAGGGTAATATAGAATACGCCTATAATTCACCCCTCCACTTT.